Listed here are 27 T cell receptor beta chains from one sample, sequenced in a study of cytomegalovirus exposure and HLA in healthy donors. A multiplex PCR was run with 60 Vbeta primers and 13 Jbeta primers. Here immunoSEQ multiplex PCR was the method, and the copy in TCRdb shows in-frame clones only, minus some. The table has fewer than 250,000 clones, 81% seen once; the top ten hold 1.5% to 2%. Sequenced input: PBMCs. Receptor source: a man aged 18 to 35 in good health and CMV-seronegative.

This chain uses TRBV12-5 with TRBJ2-2, with 14 positions matching TRBD2. The CDR3 consists of 21 residues. Unmatched junction bases numbered 10, after V lost 0 bases and J lost 1 base. CDR1 is LGHNT, CDR2 FRNRAP, per germline. The CDR3 is CASGLVPLPGLAGVNTGELFF. CDR3 bases: TGTGCTAGTGGTTTGGTGCCTCTCCCGGGACTAGCGGGGGTGAACACCGGGGAGCTGTTTTTT.

The chain employs TRBV19 and TRBJ2-7, with D possibly being TRBD2 (6 bases). This CDR3 region has 12 residues. V was clipped by 8 bases and J by 7 bases, with 15 bases between them. Germline values: CDR1 LNHDA, CDR2 SQIVND (reference sequence). The CDR3 loop is CASQGGGREQYF. CDR3 DNA sequence: TGTGCCAGTCAGGGTGGAGGGCGGGAGCAGTACTTC. Using reference TRBV19 and TRBJ2-7 for the parts outside the CDR3, the full variable domain is DGGITQSPKYLFRKEGQNVTLSCEQNLNHDAMYWYRQDPGQGLRLIYYSQIVNDFQKGDIAEGYSVSREKKESFPLTVTSAQKNPTAFYLCASQGGGREQYFGPGTRLTVT.

V usage is TRBV20-1 and J usage is TRBJ2-7, with 7 bases that match TRBD2. This CDR3 has 11 amino acids. The trim removed 4 bases at V and 4 bases at J, leaving 1 base unmatched. Germline CDR1 reads DFQATT; CDR2 reads SNEGSKA (reference sequence). The CDR3 spells CSATGGYEQYF. In DNA, the CDR3 is TGCAGTGCTACGGGGGGTTACGAGCAGTACTTC.

This clone was seen only once. The chain couples TRBV9 to TRBJ2-5, with TRBD2 matching over 8 bases. V shed 2 bases and J 4 bases; nucleotides not matched to a gene: 4. Germline V gene data show CDR1 as SGDLS and CDR2 as YYNGEE. The CDR3 contains 14 residues. The CDR3 is CASSVSGGVETQYF. In DNA, the CDR3 is TGTGCCAGCAGCGTGTCCGGGGGGGTAGAGACCCAGTACTTC.

The sample holds one count of this clone. As DNA, the CDR3 is TGCGCCAGCAGCTTATCAGGGGGGACTAATGAAAAACTGTTTTTT. Translating it yields CASSLSGGTNEKLFF. The chain has TRBV5-1 and TRBJ1-4; TRBD1 matches 7 bases. Per germline, CDR1 SGHRS and CDR2 YFSETQ. The CDR3 has 15 amino acids. The ends lost 2 bases at V and 2 bases at J; junction bases unmatched: 3. Complete variable domain (other parts from reference TRBV5-1 and TRBJ1-4): KAGVTQTPRYLIKTRGQQVTLSCSPISGHRSVSWYQQTPGQGLQFLFEYFSETQRNKGNFPGRFSGRQFSNSRSEMNVSTLELGDSALYLCASSLSGGTNEKLFFGSGTQLSVL.

The V and J genes are TRBV7-2 and TRBJ2-1, with D perhaps TRBD2 (6 bases). The V end was cut by 3 bases, the J end by 6 bases, with 9 bases between. This CDR3 region has 13 residues. In germline, CDR1 is SGHTA, CDR2 FQGNSA. The CDR3 DNA reads as TGTGCCAGCAGCTTGGGTAGCGGCAATGAGCAGTTCTTC. Translation: CASSLGSGNEQFF.

The chain is built from TRBV5-1 and TRBJ1-1, with 11 bases fitting TRBD1. Germline lookup yields CDR1 SGHRS and CDR2 YFSETQ. The CDR3 extends over 15 amino acids. The trim removed 0 bases at V and 6 bases at J, leaving 4 bases unmatched. The CDR3 region has the DNA TGCGCCAGCAGCTTGGGGGACAGGGGGAGCGCTGAAGCTTTCTTT. It encodes CASSLGDRGSAEAFF. The whole variable domain, filled in from reference TRBV5-1 and TRBJ1-1, reads KAGVTQTPRYLIKTRGQQVTLSCSPISGHRSVSWYQQTPGQGLQFLFEYFSETQRNKGNFPGRFSGRQFSNSRSEMNVSTLELGDSALYLCASSLGDRGSAEAFFGQGTRLTVV.

V and J are TRBV5-4 and TRBJ2-3, with 11 bases matching TRBD2. V lost 0 bases and J lost 3; bases outside the gene matches: 6. The germline V gene has CDR1 SGHNT and CDR2 YYREEE (reference sequence). There are 17 residues in the CDR3. CDR3 DNA sequence: TGTGCCAGCAGCTTGGGTAGCGGGAGGGCCGGGACAGATACGCAGTATTTT. It translates to CASSLGSGRAGTDTQYF.

This chain connects TRBV27 to TRBJ2-1, with a tentative D call TRBD2 (6 bases). Trimming shortened V by 4 bases and J by 0 bases, and 7 bases separated the two germline ends. This CDR3 has 14 residues. CDR1 and CDR2 from the germline V gene are MNHEY and SMNVEV (reference sequence). Here the CDR3 reads CASSYGSSYNEQFF. In DNA form, the CDR3 reads TGTGCCAGCAGTTACGGGAGCTCCTACAATGAGCAGTTCTTC.

The chain combines TRBV9 with TRBJ2-5, with TRBD1 matching over 7 bases. This CDR3 has 15 amino acids. Germline-derived CDR1 and CDR2 are SGDLS and YYNGEE. V was pared by 2 bases and J by 3 bases, with 7 bases of the junction left unmatched. The CDR3 protein is CASSVSGTEEETQYF. The DNA of the CDR3 is TGTGCCAGCAGCGTTTCCGGGACAGAGGAAGAGACCCAGTACTTC.

This chain's CDR3 is CASGQGSSYEQYF. Here the CDR3 DNA reads TGTGCCAGCGGACAGGGAAGCTCCTACGAGCAGTACTTC. The rearrangement links TRBV7-3 to TRBJ2-7; 8 bases are a match to TRBD1. Per germline, CDR1 SGHTA and CDR2 FQGTGA. The CDR3 is made up of 13 amino acids. V lost 8 bases, J lost 0 bases, and 3 bases stayed unmatched. The full variable domain, completed using reference TRBV7-3 and TRBJ2-7, is GAGVSQTPSNKVTEKGKYVELRCDPISGHTALYWYRQSLGQGPEFLIYFQGTGAADDSGLPNDRFFAVRPEGSVSTLKIQRTERGDSAVYLCASGQGSSYEQYFGPGTRLTVT.

This rearrangement joins TRBV9 to TRBJ2-7; tentatively, D is TRBD1 (6 bases). CDR3 length: 14 amino acids. The germline V and J ends were trimmed by 3 bases and 4 bases, with 14 bases remaining between them. Looked up from germline, CDR1 is SGDLS and CDR2 is YYNGEE. The CDR3 spells CASSARQAGYEQYF. CDR3 nucleotide sequence: TGTGCCAGCAGCGCGCGACAGGCAGGTTACGAGCAGTACTTC.

This chain links TRBV11-2 with TRBJ2-5; 7 bases map to TRBD1. The J segment lost 2 bases and the V segment lost 6 bases, leaving 6 bases of the junction unmatched. The CDR3 consists of 14 residues. The germline gives CDR1 SGHAT, CDR2 FQNNGV. CDR3 amino acids: CASSFDRVQETQYF. CDR3 nucleotides: TGTGCCAGCAGTTTCGACAGGGTTCAAGAGACCCAGTACTTC. The variable domain in full, with the rest retrieved from reference TRBV11-2 and TRBJ2-5, is EAGVAQSPRYKIIEKRQSVAFWCNPISGHATLYWYQQILGQGPKLLIQFQNNGVVDDSQLPKDRFSAERLKGVDSTLKIQPAKLEDSAVYLCASSFDRVQETQYFGPGTRLLVL.

The chain uses TRBV19 and TRBJ1-3, with D possibly being TRBD1 (6 bases). The germline gives CDR1 LNHDA, CDR2 SQIVND (reference sequence). This CDR3 is built from 17 residues. V was pared by 7 bases and J by 0 bases, with 19 bases between. In nucleotides, the CDR3 is TGTGCCAGTACCATGATGGAGGGGGGGAACTCTGGAAACACCATATATTTT. This sequence encodes CASTMMEGGNSGNTIYF.

The V call is TRBV4-1, the J call TRBJ2-7; 7 positions agree with TRBD1. Trimming at V came to 2 bases and at J to 3 bases, leaving 7 bases not matched to a gene. CDR1 is MGHRA and CDR2 is YSYEKL in the germline V gene. The CDR3 consists of 15 residues. CDR3 sequence reads: CASSQPMRQGYEQYF. CDR3 in DNA: TGCGCCAGCAGCCAACCGATGCGACAGGGCTACGAGCAGTACTTC.

V is TRBV5-4 and J is TRBJ2-1; tentative D call: TRBD2 (5 bases). This CDR3 has 11 residues. The germline CDR1 and CDR2 sequences are SGHNT and YYREEE (reference sequence). The germline V and J ends were trimmed by 2 bases and 14 bases, with 11 bases remaining between them. CDR3 sequence reads: CASSLGGEEFF. In nucleotides, the CDR3 is TGTGCCAGCAGCTTAGGAGGAGAGGAGTTCTTC.

V and J are TRBV27 and TRBJ2-2; 9 nucleotides line up with TRBD2. From germline, CDR1 is MNHEY and CDR2 SMNVEV (reference sequence). This CDR3 has 15 amino acids. The ends lost 5 bases at V and 8 bases at J; junction bases unmatched: 9. The CDR3 bases are TGTGCCAGCAGTCCCCTCGGACTAGCGAAAGGGGAGCTGTTTTTT. Its protein is CASSPLGLAKGELFF.

The J gene is TRBJ1-6, the V gene TRBV7-2; D is ambiguous. The V and J ends lost 5 bases and 8 bases respectively, with 22 bases between them. Germline V CDR1 and CDR2: SGHTA, FQGNSA. CDR3 length equals 17 residues. The CDR3 nucleotides read TGTGCCAGCAGCCGATCCCGGCGGATTTCCTCTGATTCACCCCTCCACTTT. Residues: CASSRSRRISSDSPLHF.

The genes are TRBV18 and TRBJ1-3; 8 bases fit TRBD1. This CDR3 has 16 amino acids. Germline CDR1 is KGHSH and CDR2 is LQKENI. J lost 1 base, V lost 2 bases, and 4 bases had no gene match. CDR3 in DNA: TGTGCCAGCTCACCAATAACAGGGGGATCTGGAAACACCATATATTTT. Protein product: CASSPITGGSGNTIYF.

The rearrangement joins TRBV6-6 to TRBJ1-2; a possible D gene is TRBD1 (6 bases). CDR1 is MNHNY, CDR2 SVGAGI, per germline (reference sequence). CDR3 size: 14 residues. Trimming took off 0 bases at V and 6 bases at J, with 11 bases between the two ends. The CDR3 DNA follows: TGTGCCAGCAGTTACTCCCCAGGGGCAGATGGCTACACCTTC. Translated: CASSYSPGADGYTF.

V and J are TRBV28 and TRBJ1-1; the D gene is possibly TRBD1 (5 bases). This CDR3 has 13 amino acids. Trimming shortened V by 5 bases and J by 4 bases, and 11 bases separated the two germline ends. CDR1 and CDR2 (germline): MDHEN, SYDVKM. The CDR3 protein is CASSDDSRTEAFF. For the CDR3, the DNA is TGTGCCAGCAGTGACGACAGCCGCACTGAAGCTTTCTTT.

The CDR3 here is CASSASGSLIYEQYF. The CDR3 nucleotides read TGTGCCAGCAGCGCGAGCGGGAGTCTAATCTACGAGCAGTACTTC. This sequence joins TRBV9 and TRBJ2-7; 8 bases match TRBD2. The CDR3 length is 15 residues. CDR1 SGDLS and CDR2 YYNGEE come from the germline V gene. V gave up 3 bases and J gave up 3 bases; unmatched junction bases: 8.

This clone was counted a single time. The V gene is TRBV5-3, the J gene TRBJ1-1; tentatively, D is TRBD1 (6 bases). TRBV5-3 is classed as an ORF, of uncertain function. V lost 4 bases and J 3 bases, leaving 19 bases between the germline ends. There are 16 residues in the CDR3. As DNA, the CDR3 is TGTGCCAGAAGCCTCCGGGACAACACGGAGGACACTGAAGCTTTCTTT. Its translation is CARSLRDNTEDTEAFF.

The chain employs TRBV4-3 and TRBJ1-2, with D possibly TRBD1 on 5 matching bases. The germline V gene has CDR1 LGHNA and CDR2 YSLEER. This CDR3 is 13 amino acids long. V was trimmed by 0 bases and J by 7 bases, leaving 9 bases between them. CDR3 sequence reads: CASSQERGGGYTF. Written as DNA, the CDR3 is TGCGCCAGCAGCCAAGAACGGGGGGGTGGCTACACCTTC.

The V call is TRBV4-3, the J call TRBJ1-5, with 7 bases aligning to TRBD1. The J segment lost 5 bases and the V segment lost 4 bases, leaving 11 bases of the junction unmatched. Germline V CDR1 and CDR2: LGHNA, YSLEER. This CDR3 contains 16 residues. This CDR3 is CASSRPGQQLDQPQHF. CDR3 sequence (DNA): TGCGCCAGCAGCCGACCGGGACAGCAGTTGGATCAGCCCCAGCATTTT.

The chain couples TRBV5-6 to TRBJ1-1, with 8 bases lining up with TRBD1. With 2 bases clipped from V and 5 bases from J, the junction kept 20 bases outside the gene matches. The CDR3 loop spans 19 amino acids. Germline V gene lookup returns CDR1 SGHDT and CDR2 YYEEEE. CDR3 in DNA: TGTGCCAGCAGCTTCGGCCTGGACAGGGCGGGTAGTATTCGGACTGAAGCTTTCTTT. The encoded protein is CASSFGLDRAGSIRTEAFF.

The V gene is TRBV5-6, the J gene TRBJ2-7; possible D gene TRBD1, 6 bases. The CDR3 extends over 14 amino acids. The germline V and J ends were trimmed by 3 bases and 0 bases, with 10 bases remaining between them. Germline-derived CDR1 and CDR2 are SGHDT and YYEEEE. The DNA of the CDR3 is TGTGCCAGCAGCTCGTCAGGGGTCTCCTACGAGCAGTACTTC. As protein: CASSSSGVSYEQYF.